This TCR beta chain is drawn from a study of T cells in Graves' hyperthyroidism and ophthalmopathy. The CDR3 length is 15 residues. Trimming pared 1 base from V and 1 base from J, leaving 10 bases between. The germline gives CDR1 LGHNA, CDR2 YNFKEQ. This clonotype was seen at least ten times. What was amplified from RNA transcripts were TCR beta CDR3 regions. When the TCR CDR3 underwent first-round RT-PCR, the HTBI primer set was used. In TCRdb, the multiplex PCR reads were re-called with MiXCR into one record per CDR3 protein. The data show about 350,000 distinct CDR3 sequences, about a sixth seen once. Clinical Activity Scores of at least 3, NOSPECS grades of at least 4 and durations under 3 months characterized ophthalmopathy patients. PBMCs were derived from roughly 10 ml fresh peripheral blood.

V is TRBV4-2 and J is TRBJ2-5; TRBD1 might be the D (5 bases). The receptor comes from a woman between 35 and 50 years old with Graves' ophthalmopathy. Sequencing was done on a sample of blood. The CDR3 DNA sequence: TGTGCCAGCAGCCAAGGTACAGGCCTCCAAGAGACCCAGTACTTC. Translation: CASSQGTGLQETQYF.